This TCR beta chain emerged from a study of cytomegalovirus exposure and HLA in healthy donors (dated by TCRdb to 2016 to 2017). About the full investigation: An earlier analysis of more than 550 of the donors reported 276 Gb of sequence data and 100 million to 120 million unique TCR beta sequences obtained from about 170 million T cells. An early release covering roughly 600 HLA-typed donors comprised about 300 gigabases of sequencing data and around 80 million unique TCR sequences. Of the approximately 370 genotyped donors, less than 90% were placed in the genetic ancestry cluster associated with self-reported Caucasian donors. The study aimed to test whether signatures of past pathogen exposure could be identified by cataloging public T cell receptors. The study profiled the T cell repertoires of some 610 subjects by immunosequencing and related them to cytomegalovirus serostatus. A separate validation cohort of over 95 different subjects was used in addition to the approximately 640-subject first cohort. High-throughput TCR immunosequencing, statistical association of individual TCRs with disease status, and machine learning were combined to predict cytomegalovirus infection status. To study patterns of TCR occurrence, a later analysis re-analyzed previously published TCR beta repertoires from several hundred donors and added high-resolution HLA genotyping. Rather than using new phenotypic data, the later analysis identified candidate immune exposures from TCR beta sequences and from how often those sequences occurred across donors. In an earlier analysis of 500 to 650 of the donors, high-throughput TCR beta sequencing was used to judge whether each TCR beta V gene segment behaved as functional or pseudogenic. Alongside the repertoire data, information on donor age, sex, ethnicity and CMV serostatus was compiled. Genome-wide SNP genotypes for about three fifths of the roughly 670 donors were used in a later genetic analysis, which treated that subset as a discovery cohort. Every discovery cohort repertoire had been produced on one sequencing platform. Both class I and class II loci were covered by HLA typing, at four-digit resolution. Typing coverage varied by locus: about 620-640 donors for A, B, C, DRB1 and DQB1; more than 500 for DQA1; about 600 for DPA1; approximately 450 for DPB1. Roughly five DR-DQ haplotypes were handled as single units for association and clustering, since linkage in the cohort was strong. Among roughly 370 genotyped donors of the cohort, an average of approximately 240,000 unique TCR beta nucleotide sequences were sequenced per donor, 15% to 20% of them non-productive.

Here is what the overall study found, with its caveats: Broadly in line with IMGT annotations, most TCR beta V segments showed up in productive rearrangements about 87% or about 30% of the time in an earlier analysis of a few hundred of the donors. Cytomegalovirus status was reported to be diagnosed by the classifier with high specificity and sensitivity in both the original and validation cohorts. It was suggested by the authors that the approach could potentially be generalized to other disease states and immunological phenotypes. In the study, 150 to 200 TCR beta chains were listed as associated with cytomegalovirus. Linkage disequilibrium might explain the correlated functional status among segregating V segments, but an unknown experimental factor could not be ruled out. According to a later genetic analysis, donors in an Asian-associated ancestry cluster had fewer N-insertions in productive TCRs than the roughly 700-donor mean. The earlier analysis of 587 of the donors excluded roughly 16 rarely observed V segments, including chromosome 9 orphons, because counts were too low. In a later analysis, TCR association rates were found to vary across HLA loci, with the most associated TCRs seen for DRB1 alleles and the fewest for HLA-C alleles. Most CMV-associated TCR beta chains appeared to be HLA-restricted in a later analysis, and the HLA associations seemed to be driven largely by CMV exposure. The only immune exposure information available for the cohort was CMV serostatus. When HLA alleles, especially DR and DQ, strongly co-occurred, attributing TCR associations to individual alleles was difficult. While some public TCRs were present in many individuals, most TCR sequences turned up only very rarely across donors. A cluster of highly shared sequence variants was judged likely to represent a technical artifact of the sequencing pipeline. At a false discovery rate of 0.05, a later analysis linked around 15,000 TCR beta sequences to specific HLA alleles. This cohort had only TCR beta chains sequenced, and the lack of alpha or paired-chain data limited which features could be detected. HLA typing was unavailable for some donors at each locus, so association tests used only the typed subset. In vitro tests confirmed that a few of the cytomegalovirus-associated TCR beta chains recognize cytomegalovirus antigens. An association between a missense DCLRE1C variant and V-gene and J-gene trimming of TCR beta chains was found in a later genetic analysis and replicated in an independent cohort. Some IMGT-functional V segments, including TRBV6-2 and TRBV6-3, could not be told apart with the 87-base-pair reads, so those segments were excluded. A later analysis found that HLA-associated TCR beta chains were more clonally expanded and had lower generation probabilities than equally common non-associated chains. A further reported finding was that TCR beta sequences accurately predicted the HLA-A and HLA-B alleles for most subjects in the first cohort. Roughly uniform sequencing depth across donors was assumed in presence/absence analyses, although this assumption may not hold. Several of the top co-occurrence clusters appeared to be linked to parvovirus B19, influenza, CMV and Epstein-Barr virus, according to a later analysis.

In total, around 600 healthy bone marrow donors made up the cohort. All cohort members were sampled while nominally healthy, although unrecorded immune exposures were likely present. The donor was CMV seronegative and was included in the group of about 350 seronegative cohort members. Every donor gave a peripheral blood sample, and the peripheral blood mononuclear cells from that sample were used for TCR beta sequencing. Genomic DNA extraction from the blood cell samples was performed with the Qiagen DNeasy Blood Extraction Kit. CDR1 and CDR2, per the germline V gene, are SGHRS and YFSETQ. The germline V end is reduced by 3 bases and the J end by 2 bases; junction bases left unmatched: 8. From its cysteine to its phenylalanine, the CDR3 spans 16 amino acids. Just CDR3 DNA is preserved here, 48 bases in frame from base 1. Library construction relied on the immunoSEQ multiplex PCR assay. For the multiplex PCR, a mixture combining 60 forward primers for TCR Vbeta segments and 13 reverse primers for TCR Jbeta segments was used. A multiplex PCR assay on genomic DNA amplified the CDR3 region of rearranged TCR beta genes. On the Illumina HiSeq System, the amplified TCR beta libraries were sequenced as 87-base-pair reads. The paper's data handling went like this. A later analysis counted approximately 84 million unique TCR beta chains across the 700 or so repertoires, and around 12 million of these chains were shared by at least two donors. A nearest-neighbor algorithm error-corrected the raw reads and collapsed the reads into unique sequences, merging closely related sequences to remove PCR and sequencing errors. Alignment of CDR3 sequences to IMGT reference sequences was used to assign V, D and J gene segments. For a sequence to be retained, at least a six-nucleotide match to both a V gene segment and a J gene segment was required. Rearrangements were called productive when the CDR3 lacked stop codons and stayed in frame with V and J; all others were non-productive. CDR3 was defined by IMGT convention, running from the second conserved V-encoded cysteine to the conserved J-encoded phenylalanine. The earlier analysis of about 530 of the donors excluded any sequence lacking an unambiguous match to a single V gene segment. An earlier analysis of almost 600 of the donors classified V segments as functional when productive rearrangements were above 56.7% and as segregating when the standard deviation between donors was above 5%. A statistical classification framework was developed to diagnose cytomegalovirus status using the catalog of TCR beta chain sequences. A later analysis assigned V and J genes by comparing TCR nucleotide sequences with IMGT/GENE-DB human TR gene sequences. In a later analysis, CDR3 sequences and most-parsimonious VDJ recombination scenarios were assigned using the TCRdist pipeline. In a later analysis, each TCR beta chain was defined by its CDR3 amino acid sequence together with its V-gene family, and reads lacking a unique V-gene family were excluded. In a later analysis, around 600 highly shared, low-generation-probability nucleotide sequences were removed to address suspected cross-contamination and a sequencing artifact. In a later analysis, a clonal expansion index for each public chain was calculated from normalized within-repertoire ranks of inferred template counts. In a later analysis, generation probabilities were computed using a VDJ recombination model fitted to out-of-frame rearrangements, and the results were checked against IGoR. A later analysis scored TCR-TCR, TCR-HLA and TCR-CMV co-occurrence with hypergeometric tests, applying a repertoire-size bias correction to TCR pairs. In a later analysis, false discovery rates were estimated by permuting HLA or CMV assignments 20 times. A later analysis grouped co-occurring TCRs with DBSCAN, adding TCRdist sequence similarity when clustering within HLA-allele-positive subsets. Co-occurrence clustering excluded repertoires with fewer than 30,000 or more than 120,000 public chains, plus five with anomalous nucleotide sharing. The table comes from immuneACCESS by way of TCRdb, which keeps in-frame sequences with V and J called. Part of the clones is missing from these tables; in studies checked, under half for an unresolved V gene and the rest for unknown reasons. Clone size and the V and J calls come from that table; the DNA yielded D and trimming. The sample table records roughly 200,000 clones; 80% to 90% of these occur just once. The ten largest make up 2.9% of the sample.

Note on this clone: No antigen is known for it. It has no much larger one-base neighbor in the sample; base qualities were not kept.

The rearranged segments are TRBV5-1 and TRBJ2-5, and 9 junctional nucleotides match TRBD2. This receptor was taken from a man aged 25 to 45 in good health and CMV-seronegative. The sequencing input was PBMCs. The CDR3 corresponds to CASSSGLASVQETQYF. The DNA sequence reads TGCGCCAGCAGCTCCGGACTAGCGTCAGTGCAAGAGACCCAGTACTTC.